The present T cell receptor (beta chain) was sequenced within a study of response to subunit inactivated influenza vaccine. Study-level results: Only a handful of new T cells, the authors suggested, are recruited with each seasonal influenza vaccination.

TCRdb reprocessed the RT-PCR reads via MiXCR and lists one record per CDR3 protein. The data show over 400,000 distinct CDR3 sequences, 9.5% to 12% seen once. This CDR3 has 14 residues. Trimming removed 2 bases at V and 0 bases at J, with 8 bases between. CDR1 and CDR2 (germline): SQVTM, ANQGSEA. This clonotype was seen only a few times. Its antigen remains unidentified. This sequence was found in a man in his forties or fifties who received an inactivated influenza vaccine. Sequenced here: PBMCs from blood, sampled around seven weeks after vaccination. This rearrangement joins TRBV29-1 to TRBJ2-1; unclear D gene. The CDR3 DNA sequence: TGCAGCGTTGAACTCCGCAGCTCCTACAATGAGCAGTTCTTC. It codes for CSVELRSSYNEQFF.